Presented here are 28 T cell receptor beta chains from one specimen sequenced in a study of T cells in Graves' hyperthyroidism and ophthalmopathy. TCR beta CDR3 regions were amplified from RNA transcripts. HTBI primers were employed in a first-round RT-PCR of the TCR CDR3. In TCRdb, the multiplex PCR reads were re-called with MiXCR into one record per CDR3 protein. The sample contains roughly 280,000 distinct CDR3 sequences, roughly 22% of which appear only once. The specimen was blood. The receptors shown here come from a young man with Graves' ophthalmopathy.

For this clonotype: One end of the junction is discordant with germline, which a read error may explain. The chain employs TRBV5-1 and TRBJ1-3, with D possibly matching TRBD1 (5 bases). CDR1 SGHRS and CDR2 YFSETQ come from the germline V gene. CDR3 size: 16 residues. The CDR3, as DNA: TGTGCCAGCAGCGTTGGGACGGCCCGCTCTGGAAACACCATATATTTT. Protein sequence: CASSVGTARSGNTIYF.

The DNA for the CDR3 is TGTGCCAGCAGCCGAAATATGGGTCAGCCCCAGCATTTT. Translated, it gives CASSRNMGQPQHF. The chain has TRBV27 and TRBJ1-5; D is unresolved. V was trimmed by 6 bases and J by 6 bases, leaving 12 bases between them. CDR3 length equals 13 residues. Germline V CDR1 and CDR2: MNHEY, SMNVEV (reference sequence).

This clonotype was counted only a few times. The chain employs TRBV30 and TRBJ1-1; D not resolved. CDR1 and CDR2 (germline): GTSNPN, SVGIG (reference sequence). There are 14 residues in the CDR3. Trimming pared 7 bases from V and 1 base from J, leaving 16 bases between. Written as DNA, the CDR3 is TGTGCCTTATACGACATTCCAGGGAACACTGAAGCTTTCTTT. It specifies CALYDIPGNTEAFF.

This chain uses TRBV27 with TRBJ1-1; 7 bases fit TRBD1. Looked up from germline, CDR1 is MNHEY and CDR2 is SMNVEV (reference sequence). This CDR3 has 16 amino acids. Trimming took 3 bases from V and 0 from J; bases not matched to a gene: 7. The chain's CDR3 is CASSFRQGALNTEAFF. The CDR3 DNA reads as TGTGCCAGCAGTTTCCGACAGGGAGCTTTGAACACTGAAGCTTTCTTT.

This clonotype came up many times. The rearrangement links TRBV3-1 to TRBJ2-4; D not certain. Germline-derived CDR1 and CDR2 are LGHDT and YNNKEL (reference sequence). Deletions cut 4 bases from V and 6 bases from J, with 10 bases between. The CDR3 totals 13 residues. CDR3 sequence reads: CASSPQHGNIQYF. The CDR3, as DNA: TGTGCCAGCAGCCCGCAACATGGAAACATTCAGTACTTC.

This clonotype was detected ten times or more. This chain links TRBV11-2 with TRBJ1-6; a possible D gene is TRBD1 (5 bases). The CDR3 spans 14 residues. The V end was cut by 1 base, the J end by 13 bases, with 14 bases between. Germline assignment: CDR1 SGHAT and CDR2 FQNNGV. The CDR3 region is CASSLVQATRPLHF. The CDR3 coding sequence is TGTGCCAGCAGCTTAGTACAGGCGACTAGGCCCCTCCACTTT.

This clonotype was seen more than once but under ten times. The rearrangement joins TRBV24-1 to TRBJ2-1; TRBD2 might be the D (5 bases). Per germline, CDR1 KGHDR and CDR2 SFDVKD. The CDR3 sequence is 18 residues long. Trimming took off 4 bases at V and 2 bases at J, with 20 bases between the two ends. The CDR3 DNA reads as TGTGCCACCAGTGACCAATTGGGTGTTTCGGGAACCTACAATGAGCAGTTCTTC. It is translated as CATSDQLGVSGTYNEQFF.

The V call is TRBV4-1, the J call TRBJ1-3; D not resolved. The germline V gene encodes CDR1 MGHRA and CDR2 YSYEKL. This CDR3 region has 17 residues. Trimming took 0 bases from V and 0 from J, leaving 12 bases between them. The chain's CDR3 is CASSQESWEYSGNTIYF. The CDR3 bases are TGCGCCAGCAGCCAAGAATCGTGGGAATACTCTGGAAACACCATATATTTT.

The chain couples TRBV9 to TRBJ1-4, with D tentatively TRBD1 (5 bases). Trimming took 0 bases from V and 6 from J, leaving 15 bases between them. This CDR3 has 16 amino acids. Per germline, CDR1 SGDLS and CDR2 YYNGEE. The CDR3 spells CASSVGGEGTDEKLFF. The CDR3, as DNA: TGTGCCAGCAGCGTAGGAGGGGAAGGGACGGATGAAAAACTGTTTTTT.

This clonotype was observed a few times. This chain joins TRBV3-1 and TRBJ1-5; D is possibly TRBD1 (6 bases). V gave up 4 bases and J gave up 4 bases, with 11 bases separating them. Germline V gene lookup returns CDR1 LGHDT and CDR2 YNNKEL (reference sequence). This CDR3 is built from 14 residues. CDR3 in amino acids: CASSRGAANQPQHF. In DNA, the CDR3 is TGTGCCAGCAGCCGGGGGGCCGCAAATCAGCCCCAGCATTTT.

This clonotype was counted only a few times. In nucleotides, the CDR3 is TGCAGCGTTCTAATTTGGACAGCTAAAGAGACCCAGTACTTC. Translating it yields CSVLIWTAKETQYF. This chain links TRBV29-1 with TRBJ2-5; possible D gene TRBD1, 6 bases. This CDR3 region has 14 residues. V was cut by 5 bases and J by 3 bases, with 16 bases left in between. Germline loops: CDR1 SQVTM, CDR2 ANQGSEA.

The V gene is TRBV15, the J gene TRBJ1-2, with D unresolved. The CDR3 has 11 residues. The V end lost 4 bases, the J end lost 5 bases, and 5 bases lay between the germline ends. Germline V lookup: CDR1 LNHNV, CDR2 YYDKDF (reference sequence). CDR3 in DNA: TGTGCCACCAGCAACCTGTATGGCTACACCTTC. Translated: CATSNLYGYTF.

The gene calls are TRBV6-1 and TRBJ2-5; 9 bases map to TRBD1. Losses at the gene ends were 2 bases for V and 4 bases for J; bases not matched to a gene: 2. CDR3 length: 14 residues. CDR1 is MNHNS, CDR2 SASEGT, per germline. The CDR3 here is CASSEPGQGETQYF. As DNA, the CDR3 is TGTGCCAGCAGTGAACCGGGACAGGGAGAGACCCAGTACTTC.

The table lists this clonotype with a few counts. J is TRBJ2-3 and V is TRBV7-2, with D unresolved. CDR3 size: 14 residues. Trimming cost V 5 bases and J 6 bases, with 15 bases left between them. The V gene's germline CDR1 is SGHTA and CDR2 FQGNSA. CDR3 nucleotide sequence: TGTGCCAGCAGCCAGACTGGGCTCTCCGATACGCAGTATTTT. Translation gives CASSQTGLSDTQYF. Drawing the rest from reference TRBV7-2 and TRBJ2-3, the complete variable domain is GAGVSQSPSNKVTEKGKDVELRCDPISGHTALYWYRQSLGQGLEFLIYFQGNSAPDKSGLPSDRFSAERTGGSVSTLTIQRTQQEDSAVYLCASSQTGLSDTQYFGPGTRLTVL.

The CDR3, as DNA: TGTGCCAGCAGTTTATGGGCAGGGGGTGGAAACACCATATATTTT. As protein: CASSLWAGGGNTIYF. This chain links TRBV28 with TRBJ1-3; 7 bases line up with TRBD1. Germline CDR1 MDHEN, CDR2 SYDVKM. The CDR3 has 15 amino acids. Trimming took 0 bases from V and 3 from J; bases not matched to a gene: 2.

The V and J genes are TRBV12-3 or TRBV12-4 and TRBJ1-2, with a tentative D call TRBD1 (6 bases). This CDR3 has 14 residues. V lost 5 bases and J 5 bases, leaving 15 bases between the germline ends. CDR3: CASSGTGSGYGYTF. The CDR3 coding sequence is TGTGCCAGCAGTGGTACAGGGTCGGGTTATGGCTACACCTTC.

This clonotype was found a few times. The chain employs TRBV7-3 and TRBJ2-7; TRBD2 is a possible D gene (5 bases). This CDR3 region has 14 residues. Germline V gives CDR1 SGHTA, CDR2 FQGTGA. With 5 bases removed from V and 0 bases from J, the gap between germline ends came to 11 bases. The CDR3 coding sequence is TGTGCCAGCAGCCCGACCACTAGCTCCTACGAGCAGTACTTC. The encoded protein is CASSPTTSSYEQYF.

This clonotype was found many times. This sequence joins TRBV30 and TRBJ1-1; 8 bases match TRBD1. The CDR3 sequence is 14 residues long. Germline V CDR1 and CDR2: GTSNPN, SVGIG (reference sequence). The trim removed 5 bases at V and 1 base at J, leaving 6 bases unmatched. The CDR3 bases are TGTGCCTGGTCCGCCGGGACAGGGAACACTGAAGCTTTCTTT. This translates into CAWSAGTGNTEAFF. The complete variable domain, with remaining parts taken from reference TRBV30 and TRBJ1-1, reads SQTIHQWPATLVQPVGSPLSLECTVEGTSNPNLYWYRQAAGRGLQLLFYSVGIGQISSEVPQNLSASRPQDRQFILSSKKLLLSDSGFYLCAWSAGTGNTEAFFGQGTRLTVV.

The gene calls are TRBV7-9 and TRBJ1-1, with D hard to call. The V end was cut by 0 bases, the J end by 2 bases, with 10 bases between. The CDR3 spans 15 residues. CDR1 and CDR2 from the germline V gene are SEHNR and FQNEAQ (reference sequence). CDR3 DNA: TGTGCCAGCAGCTTAGCGCCATATACCAACACTGAAGCTTTCTTT. Protein: CASSLAPYTNTEAFF.

This clonotype occurred many times. The chain employs TRBV7-6 and TRBJ2-3, with a tentative D call TRBD2 (5 bases). The CDR3 totals 16 residues. V lost 5 bases and J lost 6, with 21 bases in between. Per germline, CDR1 SGHVS and CDR2 FNYEAQ. DNA of the CDR3: TGTGCCAGCAGCAAGTGGGAGTCACGACGGTCCGATACGCAGTATTTT. It encodes CASSKWESRRSDTQYF.

This clonotype was seen once. Mismatch with germline at one junction end may stem from a read error. This chain uses TRBV20-1 with TRBJ1-3; tentative D call: TRBD1 (5 bases). The CDR3 loop spans 17 amino acids. Germline V gives CDR1 DFQATT, CDR2 SNEGSKA (reference sequence). The CDR3 loop reads CSATFGGALSSGNTIHF. CDR3 bases: TGCAGTGCTACCTTCGGCGGGGCACTGAGCTCTGGAAACACCATACATTTT.

The rearrangement links TRBV6-1 to TRBJ2-1; TRBD1 matches at 7 bases. The CDR3 is 14 amino acids. V shed 5 bases, J shed 2 bases, and the junction held 3 bases outside the gene matches. Germline V gene data show CDR1 as MNHNS and CDR2 as SASEGT. The CDR3 coding sequence is TGTGCCAGCAGTCAGGACAGGACCTACAATGAGCAGTTCTTC. Translating gives CASSQDRTYNEQFF.

This clonotype has ten or more counts. The genes are TRBV6-1 and TRBJ2-7; 10 nucleotides match TRBD1. CDR3 length: 14 residues. The V gene's germline CDR1 is MNHNS and CDR2 SASEGT. Trimming at V came to 5 bases and at J to 6 bases, leaving 7 bases not matched to a gene. The CDR3 spells CASSYRQGAVEQYF. DNA for the CDR3: TGTGCCAGCAGTTATAGACAGGGGGCGGTCGAGCAGTACTTC.

In its sample, this clonotype was seen a few times. The CDR3 sequence is CASSLGPTVNTEAFF. The CDR3 DNA is TGTGCCAGCAGCTTAGGACCTACAGTGAACACTGAAGCTTTCTTT. This chain links TRBV7-9 with TRBJ1-1; D call uncertain. The CDR3 runs 15 residues. Trimming shortened V by 1 base and J by 0 bases, and 9 bases separated the two germline ends. Germline values: CDR1 SEHNR, CDR2 FQNEAQ (reference sequence).

The chain recombines TRBV5-6 with TRBJ2-2; unclear D gene. CDR1 is SGHDT and CDR2 is YYEEEE in the germline V gene. The CDR3 has 15 amino acids. V was pared by 2 bases and J by 7 bases, with 15 bases between. In nucleotides, the CDR3 is TGTGCCAGCAGCTTTCCCACTTTAAGGAACGGGGAGCTGTTTTTT. Encoded protein: CASSFPTLRNGELFF.

The table lists this clonotype with a few counts. This chain joins TRBV6-1 and TRBJ2-1; 11 bases are a match to TRBD2. Looked up from germline, CDR1 is MNHNS and CDR2 is SASEGT. The CDR3 covers 17 residues. Losses at the gene ends were 7 bases for V and 0 bases for J; bases not matched to a gene: 8. CDR3 residues: CASTPTSGTSSYNEQFF. CDR3 nucleotides: TGTGCCAGCACCCCGACTAGCGGGACCAGCTCCTACAATGAGCAGTTCTTC.

At least ten counts were recorded for this clonotype. This chain connects TRBV28 to TRBJ2-7; D might be TRBD1 (6 bases). V shed 4 bases and J shed 2 bases, with 12 bases lying between them. Looked up from germline, CDR1 is MDHEN and CDR2 is SYDVKM. CDR3 length: 14 amino acids. The CDR3 spells CASSSTGRTYEQYF. CDR3 nucleotides: TGTGCCAGCAGTTCGACAGGCCGGACCTACGAGCAGTACTTC. The full variable domain, its missing parts supplied by reference TRBV28 and TRBJ2-7, is DVKVTQSSRYLVKRTGEKVFLECVQDMDHENMFWYRQDPGLGLRLIYFSYDVKMKEKGDIPEGYSVSREKKERFSLILESASTNQTSMYLCASSSTGRTYEQYFGPGTRLTVT.

This clonotype was seen repeatedly, ten times or more. The chain employs TRBV28 and TRBJ2-1; tentatively, D is TRBD2 (7 bases). Trimming cost V 7 bases and J 6 bases, with 16 bases left between them. CDR3 length equals 14 residues. Germline lookup yields CDR1 MDHEN and CDR2 SYDVKM. The DNA for the CDR3 is TGTGCCAGCATGTCAAGGGGAGGGGGCAATGAGCAGTTCTTC. It codes for CASMSRGGGNEQFF.